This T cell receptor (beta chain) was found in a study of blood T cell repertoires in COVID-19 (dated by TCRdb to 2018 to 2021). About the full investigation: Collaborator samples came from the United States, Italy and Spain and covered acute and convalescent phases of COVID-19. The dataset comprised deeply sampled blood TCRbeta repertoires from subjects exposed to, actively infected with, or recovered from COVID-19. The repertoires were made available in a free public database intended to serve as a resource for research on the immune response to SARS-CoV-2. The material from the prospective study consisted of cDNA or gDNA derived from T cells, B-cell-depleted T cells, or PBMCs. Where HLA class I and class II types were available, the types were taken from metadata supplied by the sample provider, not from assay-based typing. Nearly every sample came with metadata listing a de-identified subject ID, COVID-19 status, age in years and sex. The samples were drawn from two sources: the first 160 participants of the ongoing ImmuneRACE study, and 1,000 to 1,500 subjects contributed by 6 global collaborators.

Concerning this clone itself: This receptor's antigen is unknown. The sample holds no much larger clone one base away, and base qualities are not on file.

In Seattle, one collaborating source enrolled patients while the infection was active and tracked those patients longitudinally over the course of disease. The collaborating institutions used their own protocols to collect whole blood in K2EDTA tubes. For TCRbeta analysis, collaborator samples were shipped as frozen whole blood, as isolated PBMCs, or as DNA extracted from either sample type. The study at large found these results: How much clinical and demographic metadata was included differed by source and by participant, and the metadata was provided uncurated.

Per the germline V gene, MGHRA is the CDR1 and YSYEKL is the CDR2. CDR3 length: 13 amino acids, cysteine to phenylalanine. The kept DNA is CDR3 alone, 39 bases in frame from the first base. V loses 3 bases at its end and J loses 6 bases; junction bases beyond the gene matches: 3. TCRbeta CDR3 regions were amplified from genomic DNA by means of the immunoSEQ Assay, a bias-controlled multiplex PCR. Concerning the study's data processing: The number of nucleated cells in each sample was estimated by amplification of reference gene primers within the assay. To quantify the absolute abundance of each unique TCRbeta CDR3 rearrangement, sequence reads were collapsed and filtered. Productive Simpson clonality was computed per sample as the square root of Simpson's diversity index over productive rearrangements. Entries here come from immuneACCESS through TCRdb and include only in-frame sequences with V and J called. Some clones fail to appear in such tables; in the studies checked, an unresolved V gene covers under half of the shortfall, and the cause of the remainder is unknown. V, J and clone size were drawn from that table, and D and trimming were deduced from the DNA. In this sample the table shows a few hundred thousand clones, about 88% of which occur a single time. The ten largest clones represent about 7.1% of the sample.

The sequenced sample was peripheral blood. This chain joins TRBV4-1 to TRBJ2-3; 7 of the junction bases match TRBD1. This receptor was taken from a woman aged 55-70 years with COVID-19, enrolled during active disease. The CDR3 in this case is CASSQDRWDTQYF. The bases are TGCGCCAGCAGCCAGGACAGGTGGGATACGCAGTATTTT.